This T cell receptor (beta chain) came from a study of OX40 agonist ivuxolimab in advanced cancers. The overall study: Patients received ivuxolimab, an agonistic anti-OX40 (CD134) antibody. Previous treatment with anti-PD-1, anti-PD-L1 or anti-CTLA-4 therapy was allowed; 30% to 50% had received some.

At baseline, cycle 4 day 1, and cycle 7 day 1, blood was sampled. Whole-study findings and limits: Relative to CD4+ cells, CD8+ T cells on average had more expanded clones.

The V end lost 3 bases, the J end lost 4 bases, and 15 bases lay between the germline ends. The germline V gene has CDR1 MGHRA and CDR2 YSYEKL. The CDR3 is 15 amino acids. Details on this clone: The antigen is not known.

Assay: immunoSEQ multiplex PCR; the TCRdb copy retains only in-frame clones and omits some. Here the sample spans roughly 40,000 clones, over 75% being singletons. This chain connects TRBV4-1 to TRBJ1-1; tentatively, D is TRBD1 (5 bases). The receptor's source is an adult with an advanced solid tumor such as melanoma, head and neck, liver or kidney cancer. The source material was CD4+ or CD8+ T cells sorted from blood, sampled in a trial of the OX40 agonist ivuxolimab. The CDR3 region is CASSQGPNPGTEAFF. Here the CDR3 DNA reads TGCGCCAGCAGCCAGGGACCGAATCCGGGCACTGAAGCTTTCTTT.